Each of the 24 T cell receptor beta chains below was sequenced from the same sample in a study of response to subunit inactivated influenza vaccine. TCRdb re-called the RT-PCR reads with MiXCR, one entry per CDR3 protein. The sample holds about 540,000 distinct CDR3 sequences, less than 25% seen once. The same data also went into a second study, on T cells expressing NK-cell markers. That source adds: Beta-chain TCR cDNA was generated via 5'RACE template switching with UMIs.

The material was CD4+ T cells sorted from PBMCs, obtained 11 to 12 days after vaccination. These receptors came from a man in his forties or fifties who received an inactivated influenza vaccine.

This CDR3 reads CASNPGTGAVEQYF. The CDR3 DNA reads as TGCGCCAGCAACCCCGGGACAGGGGCAGTCGAGCAGTACTTC. The gene calls are TRBV5-1 and TRBJ2-7; TRBD1 matches at 10 bases. Trimming took 6 bases from V and 6 from J; bases not matched to a gene: 9. CDR1 is SGHRS, CDR2 YFSETQ, per germline. The CDR3 extends over 14 amino acids.

J is TRBJ2-7 and V is TRBV28, with D tentatively TRBD2 (6 bases). CDR3 length: 14 amino acids. Germline CDR1 and CDR2: MDHEN and SYDVKM. V was pared by 6 bases and J by 6 bases, with 18 bases between. The CDR3 region has the DNA TGTGCCAGCAGCCCACAGATGGGAGGTCGCGAGCAGTACTTC. This encodes CASSPQMGGREQYF.

This clonotype was observed a handful of times. The chain recombines TRBV27 with TRBJ1-6; maybe TRBD1 (6 bases). Trimming pared 5 bases from V and 0 bases from J, leaving 17 bases between. In germline, CDR1 is MNHEY, CDR2 SMNVEV (reference sequence). The CDR3 sequence is 18 residues long. CDR3 coding DNA: TGTGCCAGCAGTCGACGGTGGCAGGGGAGCTCCTATAATTCACCCCTCCACTTT. The encoded protein is CASSRRWQGSSYNSPLHF.

This clonotype has just a few counts. The V call is TRBV2, the J call TRBJ1-2; D is ambiguous. V lost 7 bases and J lost 0, with 15 bases in between. The germline CDR1 and CDR2 sequences are SNHLY and FYNNEI. This CDR3 is built from 15 residues. The CDR3 is CASTHPGPPNYGYTF. As DNA, the CDR3 is TGTGCCAGCACCCACCCCGGCCCGCCTAACTATGGCTACACCTTC.

This clonotype was detected only a few times. The chain joins TRBV24-1 to TRBJ2-2; maybe TRBD1 (6 bases). The germline V and J ends were trimmed by 4 bases and 1 base, with 27 bases remaining between them. This CDR3 region has 21 residues. From germline, CDR1 is KGHDR and CDR2 SFDVKD. CDR3 amino acids: CATSEPGIIPRGGVNTGELFF. The CDR3 bases are TGTGCCACCAGTGAGCCAGGTATCATACCCAGGGGCGGCGTGAACACCGGGGAGCTGTTTTTT.

The chain combines TRBV27 with TRBJ2-4; D is possibly TRBD1 (6 bases). This CDR3 region has 17 residues. Germline V gives CDR1 MNHEY, CDR2 SMNVEV (reference sequence). V was shortened by 6 bases and J by 2 bases, with 20 bases between the two germline ends. This CDR3 is CASSLMGSGQPKNIQYF. CDR3 bases: TGTGCCAGCAGCCTAATGGGATCGGGACAACCCAAAAACATTCAGTACTTC.

The chain joins TRBV5-1 to TRBJ2-3; TRBD2 aligns across 9 bases. This CDR3 region has 13 residues. Germline values: CDR1 SGHRS, CDR2 YFSETQ. V shed 5 bases, J shed 6 bases, and the junction held 4 bases outside the gene matches. CDR3 nucleotides: TGCGCCAGCAGTACGCGGGAGGGGGATACGCAGTATTTT. It specifies CASSTREGDTQYF.

The table lists this clonotype with a few counts. The V and J genes are TRBV5-1 and TRBJ2-7, with no clear D. CDR3 length equals 15 residues. Deletions cut 0 bases from V and 2 bases from J, with 12 bases between. Germline-derived CDR1 and CDR2 are SGHRS and YFSETQ. CDR3 sequence (DNA): TGCGCCAGCAGCTTGGACTCCTTCAAGGCCTACGAGCAGTACTTC. Its protein is CASSLDSFKAYEQYF.

V usage is TRBV4-2 and J usage is TRBJ2-1; D is unresolved. Trimming left V 0 bases short and J 9 bases short, with 6 bases between. Germline V CDR1 and CDR2: LGHNA, YNFKEQ. This CDR3 region has 12 residues. The CDR3, as DNA: TGTGCCAGCAGCCAAGATCGGGTTGAGCAGTTCTTC. It encodes CASSQDRVEQFF.

This clonotype showed up just a few times. V gene TRBV12-3 or TRBV12-4 combines with J gene TRBJ2-1, with TRBD2 identical over 11 bases. The CDR3 sequence is 16 residues long. The V and J ends lost 6 bases and 5 bases, in that order; junction bases with no gene match: 9. This CDR3 is CASSLGTSGGNNEQFF. The CDR3 DNA follows: TGTGCCAGCAGCCTCGGAACTAGCGGGGGAAACAATGAGCAGTTCTTC.

The V and J genes are TRBV5-4 and TRBJ2-3; 10 bases are shared with TRBD2. Germline CDR1 SGHNT, CDR2 YYREEE (reference sequence). V shed 6 bases, J shed 2 bases, and the junction held 9 bases outside the gene matches. CDR3 size: 16 residues. The CDR3, as DNA: TGTGCCAGCACCAATCAACTAGCGGGATACACAGATACGCAGTATTTT. Protein product: CASTNQLAGYTDTQYF.

The rearrangement joins TRBV4-2 to TRBJ2-5, with D possibly TRBD2 on 6 matching bases. From germline, CDR1 is LGHNA and CDR2 YNFKEQ. The CDR3 totals 13 residues. The V end was cut by 2 bases, the J end by 5 bases, with 9 bases between. The CDR3 loop reads CASSQSTRETQYF. CDR3 DNA sequence: TGTGCCAGCAGCCAATCGACTAGGGAGACCCAGTACTTC.

The chain recombines TRBV18 with TRBJ2-1, with 7 positions matching TRBD1. Germline-derived CDR1 and CDR2 are KGHSH and LQKENI. The junction had 6 bases not matched to a gene; V was cut back by 6 bases and J by 7 bases. The CDR3 loop spans 13 amino acids. The CDR3 coding sequence is TGTGCCAGCTCCCTACAGGGGTTTAATGAGCAGTTCTTC. Translating gives CASSLQGFNEQFF.

The table lists this clonotype with many counts. This chain uses TRBV5-1 with TRBJ2-3, with 7 bases that match TRBD2. The CDR3 covers 15 residues. Germline V CDR1 and CDR2: SGHRS, YFSETQ. The V and J ends lost 4 bases and 5 bases, in that order; junction bases with no gene match: 10. The CDR3 region is CASSTSPGGEDTQYF. As DNA, the CDR3 is TGCGCCAGCAGCACCTCGCCGGGAGGAGAAGATACGCAGTATTTT.

This clonotype was counted at least ten times. The rearrangement uses TRBV12-3 or TRBV12-4 and TRBJ2-7, with a weak D call TRBD2 (6 bases). The CDR3 sequence is 14 residues long. The V end was cut by 5 bases, the J end by 3 bases, with 14 bases between. CDR3 DNA sequence: TGTGCCAGCAGTCCGGGCGGGGACTTCTACGAGCAGTACTTC. This gives the protein CASSPGGDFYEQYF.

CDR3 in DNA: TGCGCCAGCAGCTTGGAAATCCCATCAAGTTCACCCCTCCACTTT. Translation: CASSLEIPSSSPLHF. J is TRBJ1-6 and V is TRBV5-1; D unresolved. This CDR3 has 15 residues. CDR1 and CDR2 (germline): SGHRS, YFSETQ. V lost 0 bases and J 9 bases, leaving 13 bases between the germline ends.

The rearrangement joins TRBV2 to TRBJ2-4, with 7 bases that match TRBD1. This CDR3 is 13 amino acids long. Unmatched junction bases numbered 5, after V lost 8 bases and J lost 4 bases. Germline CDR1 is SNHLY and CDR2 is FYNNEI. This chain's CDR3 is CASGTERKNIQYF. The CDR3 nucleotides read TGTGCCAGCGGGACAGAGAGGAAAAACATTCAGTACTTC.

The V gene is TRBV7-2, the J gene TRBJ1-4; D not resolved. The CDR3 spans 15 residues. CDR1 and CDR2 from the germline V gene are SGHTA and FQGNSA. V shed 4 bases and J shed 7 bases, with 16 bases lying between them. The CDR3, as DNA: TGTGCCAGCAGCTCGAGGGAACTTAGAGGTGAAAAACTGTTTTTT. Its protein is CASSSRELRGEKLFF.

The chain is built from TRBV4-2 and TRBJ2-5, with 11 bases aligning to TRBD1. Germline values: CDR1 LGHNA, CDR2 YNFKEQ. The CDR3 sequence is 15 residues long. The ends lost 4 bases at V and 2 bases at J; junction bases unmatched: 3. Written as DNA, the CDR3 is TGTGCCAGCAGCCCTAGGGACAGGGGGCAAGAGACCCAGTACTTC. This codes for CASSPRDRGQETQYF.

This clonotype was seen only a few times. V gene TRBV20-1 combines with J gene TRBJ2-1, with 12 bases aligning to TRBD2. Germline V CDR1 and CDR2: DFQATT, SNEGSKA (reference sequence). Trimming removed 6 bases from V and 6 bases from J; junction bases left unmatched: 6. This CDR3 contains 14 residues. The CDR3 DNA is TGCAGTGCCATCGGACTAGCGGGGAGCAATGAGCAGTTCTTC. As protein: CSAIGLAGSNEQFF.

This rearrangement joins TRBV11-2 to TRBJ2-1; D tentatively fits TRBD1 or TRBD2 (5 bases each). V was cut by 2 bases and J by 14 bases, with 13 bases left in between. CDR3 length: 12 residues. Germline assignment: CDR1 SGHAT and CDR2 FQNNGV. The CDR3 DNA is TGTGCCAGCAGCTTATCTCGGGACCGGGAGTTCTTC. Protein sequence: CASSLSRDREFF.

This clonotype has a handful of counts. V is TRBV12-3 or TRBV12-4 and J is TRBJ1-2, with D tentatively TRBD1 (5 bases). CDR3 length: 13 amino acids. The V and J ends lost 3 bases and 7 bases respectively, with 12 bases between them. CDR3 in amino acids: CASSFMGRGGYTF. The CDR3 bases are TGTGCCAGCAGTTTTATGGGGCGGGGTGGCTACACCTTC.

CDR3 amino acids: CASSDPGSGANVLTF. CDR3 sequence (DNA): TGCGCCAGCAGTGACCCAGGCTCTGGGGCCAACGTCCTGACTTTC. The V and J genes are TRBV10-1 and TRBJ2-6, with no clear D. The V gene lost 3 bases and the J gene lost 0 bases, with 6 bases spanning the gap. Looked up from germline, CDR1 is WNHNN and CDR2 is SYGVQD (reference sequence). The CDR3 extends over 15 amino acids.

This clonotype was detected a few times. This chain's CDR3 is CASSFGLAGLETQYF. CDR3 sequence (DNA): TGTGCCAGCAGCTTTGGGCTAGCGGGACTAGAGACCCAGTACTTC. The chain has TRBV7-9 and TRBJ2-5; 9 bases line up with TRBD2. V lost 3 bases and J lost 4; bases outside the gene matches: 6. This CDR3 is built from 15 residues. Looked up from germline, CDR1 is SEHNR and CDR2 is FQNEAQ (reference sequence).